This T cell receptor (beta chain) was sequenced in a study of T cells in Graves' hyperthyroidism and ophthalmopathy. Uncontrolled infection, other autoimmune disease, pregnancy or lactation disqualified patients from enrolment. This clonotype showed up many times. What was amplified from RNA transcripts were TCR beta CDR3 regions. The HTBI primer set was used in a first-round RT-PCR of the TCR CDR3. TCRdb used MiXCR to reprocess the multiplex PCR reads, holding one entry per CDR3 protein. Of around 600,000 distinct CDR3 sequences listed, 16% are singletons. The clonotype comes from a woman aged 35 to 49 with Graves' ophthalmopathy. The sequencing sample was made of blood.

As DNA, the CDR3 is TGTGCCAGCAGCTTGCTGGGGGGCTACACCTTC. Translation: CASSLLGGYTF. This chain uses TRBV5-6 with TRBJ1-2; unclear D gene. This CDR3 has 11 amino acids. Germline CDR1 reads SGHDT; CDR2 reads YYEEEE. Trimming stripped 1 base from V and 8 bases from J, with 6 bases between. The full variable domain, in which reference TRBV5-6 and TRBJ1-2 provide the parts outside the CDR3, is DAGVTQSPTHLIKTRGQQVTLRCSPKSGHDTVSWYQQALGQGPQFIFQYYEEEERQRGNFPDRFSGHQFPNYSSELNVNALLLGDSALYLCASSLLGGYTFGSGTRLTVV.